This note documents a single T cell receptor beta chain sequence. This clone was detected only a few times. Its antigen is still unknown. Per-base quality was not reported, and no clone a single base away is much larger than it. Preparation of the library involved the immunoSEQ multiplex PCR assay. For the multiplex PCR, a mixture combining 60 forward primers for TCR Vbeta segments and 13 reverse primers for TCR Jbeta segments was used. Amplification of the CDR3 region of rearranged TCR beta genes was performed with a multiplex PCR assay on genomic DNA. Amplified TCR beta libraries were sequenced as 87-base-pair reads on the Illumina HiSeq System. The original methods were these. A later analysis counted about 80 million unique TCR beta chains across the 666 repertoires, and around 12 million of these chains were shared by at least two donors. To remove PCR and sequencing errors, raw reads were error-corrected and collapsed into unique sequences using a nearest-neighbor algorithm that merged closely related sequences. To assign V, D and J gene segments, CDR3 sequences were aligned to IMGT reference sequences. Each retained sequence needed at least a six-nucleotide match to both a V gene segment and a J gene segment. A rearrangement was called productive if the CDR3 had no stop codons and remained in frame with V and J, and every other rearrangement was called non-productive. CDR3 was defined according to IMGT convention as the region running from the second conserved V-encoded cysteine to the conserved J-encoded phenylalanine. The earlier analysis of about 590 of the donors excluded sequences that lacked an unambiguous match to a single V gene segment. An earlier analysis of some 610 of the donors called V segments functional above 56.7% productive rearrangements and segregating when the between-donor standard deviation exceeded 5%. A statistical classification framework was developed to diagnose cytomegalovirus status using the catalog of TCR beta chain sequences. In a later analysis, TCR nucleotide sequences were compared against IMGT/GENE-DB human TR gene sequences so that V and J genes could be assigned. In a later analysis, CDR3 sequences and most-parsimonious VDJ recombination scenarios were assigned using the TCRdist pipeline. A later analysis defined each TCR beta chain by its CDR3 amino acid sequence plus V-gene family, and excluded reads lacking a unique V-gene family. A later analysis removed several hundred highly shared, low-generation-probability nucleotide sequences to deal with suspected cross-contamination and a sequencing artifact. In a later analysis, a clonal expansion index was calculated for each public chain from normalized within-repertoire ranks of inferred template counts. In a later analysis, generation probabilities were computed with a VDJ recombination model fitted to out-of-frame rearrangements, and the resulting probabilities were checked against IGoR. Hypergeometric tests were used in a later analysis to score TCR-TCR, TCR-HLA and TCR-CMV co-occurrence, with a repertoire-size bias correction applied to the TCR pairs. A later analysis estimated false discovery rates by permuting HLA or CMV assignments 20 times. In a later analysis, co-occurring TCRs were grouped using DBSCAN, with TCRdist sequence similarity added in when clustering inside HLA-allele-positive subsets. For co-occurrence clustering, repertoires with fewer than 30,000 or more than 120,000 public chains were excluded, along with four or five repertoires with anomalous nucleotide sharing. Sourced from immuneACCESS, this table was stored by TCRdb with only in-frame sequences that have V and J called. A share of the clones is absent; for the studies checked, an unresolved V gene accounts for under half, and the remainder has no known explanation. Clone size and the V and J calls come from that table; the DNA yielded D and trimming. A total of 150,000 to 180,000 clones appear in this sample, about 80% of them only once. Around 7% of the sample goes to the ten largest clones.

The cohort consisted of hundreds of healthy bone marrow donors. Cohort members were all nominally healthy when sampled, although unrecorded immune exposures were likely present. The donor tested CMV seropositive, placing the donor among the approximately 290 seropositive members of the cohort. A peripheral blood sample was collected from each donor, and TCR beta sequencing was performed on peripheral blood mononuclear cells. Genomic DNA extraction from the blood cell samples was performed with the Qiagen DNeasy Blood Extraction Kit. Germline trimming: 1 base from V, 2 bases from J; junction bases outside gene matches: 5. The germline V gene yields MGHRA for CDR1 and YSYEKL for CDR2. Including the terminal cysteine and phenylalanine, the CDR3 comprises 16 residues. The retained sequence is limited to the CDR3, 48 bases, with the frame set at the first base. This record belongs to a study of cytomegalovirus exposure and HLA in healthy donors (TCRdb year 2017). Turning to the overall study: In an earlier analysis of roughly 590 of the donors, roughly 300 Gb of sequence data and 120 million or so unique TCR beta sequences from 150 million to 200 million T cells were reported. Every discovery cohort repertoire had been produced on one sequencing platform. The number of typed donors differed by locus: 629-630 for A, B, C, DRB1 and DQB1; some 500 for DQA1; over 600 for DPA1; and around 490 for DPB1. Rather than using new phenotypic data, the later analysis identified candidate immune exposures from TCR beta sequences and from how often those sequences occurred across donors. The genetic ancestry cluster associated with self-reported Caucasian donors included about four fifths of the 300 to 450 genotyped donors. To decide whether each TCR beta V gene segment behaved as functional or pseudogenic, an earlier analysis of nearly 600 of the donors relied on high-throughput TCR beta sequencing. Approximately 300 gigabases of sequencing data and roughly 81 million unique TCR sequences made up an early release that covered several hundred HLA-typed donors. The study profiled the T cell repertoires of hundreds of subjects by immunosequencing and related them to cytomegalovirus serostatus. Donor age, sex, ethnicity and CMV serostatus were collected together with the repertoire data. On average, around 240,000 unique TCR beta nucleotide sequences were sequenced per donor among about 400 genotyped donors of the cohort, with 15% to 20% of those sequences being non-productive. In addition to the first cohort of about 650 subjects, a separate validation cohort of approximately 110 different subjects was used. Class I and class II HLA loci were covered by the typing at four-digit resolution. The study aimed to test whether signatures of past pathogen exposure could be identified by cataloging public T cell receptors. Roughly 5 DR-DQ haplotypes were handled as single units for association and clustering, since linkage in the cohort was strong. To predict cytomegalovirus infection status, the study combined high-throughput TCR immunosequencing, statistical association of individual TCRs with disease status, and machine learning. To study patterns of TCR occurrence, a later analysis re-analyzed previously published TCR beta repertoires from 550 to 800 donors and added high-resolution HLA genotyping. In a later genetic analysis, genome-wide SNP genotypes for about 60% of the 666 donors were used, and that subset was treated as a discovery cohort. General study outcomes and caveats: A further reported finding was that TCR beta sequences accurately predicted the HLA-A and HLA-B alleles for most subjects in the first cohort. Strong co-occurrence of HLA alleles, especially DR and DQ, made assigning TCR associations to individual alleles difficult. In a later analysis, TCR association rates were found to vary across HLA loci, with the most associated TCRs seen for DRB1 alleles and the fewest for HLA-C alleles. A later analysis found that HLA-associated TCR beta chains were more clonally expanded and had lower generation probabilities than equally common non-associated chains. Linkage disequilibrium might explain the correlated functional status among segregating V segments, but an unknown experimental factor could not be ruled out. Because some donors lacked HLA typing at each locus, the association tests relied only on the typed subset. The 87-base-pair reads could not distinguish some IMGT-functional V segments, including TRBV6-2 and TRBV6-3, so those segments were excluded. According to a later analysis, most CMV-associated TCR beta chains appeared to be HLA-restricted, and the HLA associations seemed to be driven largely by CMV exposure. Across donors, most TCR sequences were observed very rarely, whereas some public TCRs were present in many individuals. A cluster of highly shared sequence variants was judged likely to represent a technical artifact of the sequencing pipeline. A later genetic analysis associated a missense DCLRE1C variant with V-gene and J-gene trimming of TCR beta chains, and an independent cohort replicated the association. This cohort had only TCR beta chains sequenced, and the lack of alpha or paired-chain data limited which features could be detected. The study listed 164 TCR beta chains as associated with cytomegalovirus. In both the original and validation cohorts, the classifier was reported to diagnose cytomegalovirus status with high specificity and sensitivity. Immune exposure information for the cohort was limited to CMV serostatus. In an earlier analysis of more than 450 of the donors, most TCR beta V segments were observed in productive rearrangements about 87% or about 30% of the time, broadly matching IMGT annotations. A few of the identified cytomegalovirus-associated TCR beta chains were confirmed in vitro to be specific for cytomegalovirus antigens. Specific HLA alleles were associated with 15,000 to 20,000 TCR beta sequences at a false discovery rate of 0.05 in a later analysis. Because counts were too low, about 18 rarely observed V segments, including chromosome 9 orphons, were excluded from the earlier analysis of around 590 of the donors. Roughly uniform sequencing depth across donors was assumed in presence/absence analyses, although this assumption may not hold. According to the authors, the approach could potentially be generalized to other disease states and immunological phenotypes. In a later analysis, several top co-occurrence clusters were reported to appear linked to parvovirus B19, influenza, CMV and Epstein-Barr virus. A later genetic analysis reported fewer N-insertions in productive TCRs among donors in an Asian-associated ancestry cluster than the roughly 650-donor mean.

The sequence came from a woman in her forties or fifties in good health and CMV-seropositive. The sequence links TRBV4-1 to TRBJ2-1, with 7 bases aligning to TRBD1. The sample taken for sequencing was PBMCs. Here is the DNA: TGCGCCAGCAGCCAAGGAACAGGGGAAACCTACAATGAGCAGTTCTTC. This sequence encodes CASSQGTGETYNEQFF.